This TCR beta chain came from a study of blood T cell repertoires in COVID-19. Clones were read by immunoSEQ multiplex PCR, and TCRdb kept only the in-frame ones, dropping some. Of some 320,000 clones in the sample, around 87% were seen once. The ends lost 6 bases at V and 6 bases at J; junction bases unmatched: 7. Per the germline V gene, CDR1 is LNHDA and CDR2 is SQIVND (reference sequence). CDR3 length: 14 residues. This chain links TRBV19 with TRBJ1-5, with TRBD1 matching over 8 bases. The sequencing sample was made of PBMCs or T cells enriched from blood (not recorded which). The TCR was taken from a woman in her twenties or thirties who had recovered from COVID-19. The CDR3 loop is CASSLTGDSQPQHF. CDR3 nucleotides: TGTGCCAGTAGCCTGACAGGGGACAGTCAGCCCCAGCATTTT.